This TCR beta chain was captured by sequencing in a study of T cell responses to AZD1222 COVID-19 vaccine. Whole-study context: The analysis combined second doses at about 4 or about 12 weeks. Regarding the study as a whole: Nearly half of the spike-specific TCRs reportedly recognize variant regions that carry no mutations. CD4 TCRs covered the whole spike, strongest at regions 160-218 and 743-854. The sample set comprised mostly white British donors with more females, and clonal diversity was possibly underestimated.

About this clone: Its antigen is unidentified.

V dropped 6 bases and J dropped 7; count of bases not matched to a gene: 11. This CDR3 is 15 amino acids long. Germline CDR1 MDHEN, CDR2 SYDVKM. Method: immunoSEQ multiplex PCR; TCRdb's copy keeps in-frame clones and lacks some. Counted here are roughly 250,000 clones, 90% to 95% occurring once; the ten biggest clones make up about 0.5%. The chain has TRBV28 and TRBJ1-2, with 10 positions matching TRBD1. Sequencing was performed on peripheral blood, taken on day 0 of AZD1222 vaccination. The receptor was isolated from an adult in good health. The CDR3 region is CASSPGSGQGFGYTF. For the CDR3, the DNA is TGTGCCAGCAGCCCCGGGTCGGGACAGGGGTTTGGCTACACCTTC.